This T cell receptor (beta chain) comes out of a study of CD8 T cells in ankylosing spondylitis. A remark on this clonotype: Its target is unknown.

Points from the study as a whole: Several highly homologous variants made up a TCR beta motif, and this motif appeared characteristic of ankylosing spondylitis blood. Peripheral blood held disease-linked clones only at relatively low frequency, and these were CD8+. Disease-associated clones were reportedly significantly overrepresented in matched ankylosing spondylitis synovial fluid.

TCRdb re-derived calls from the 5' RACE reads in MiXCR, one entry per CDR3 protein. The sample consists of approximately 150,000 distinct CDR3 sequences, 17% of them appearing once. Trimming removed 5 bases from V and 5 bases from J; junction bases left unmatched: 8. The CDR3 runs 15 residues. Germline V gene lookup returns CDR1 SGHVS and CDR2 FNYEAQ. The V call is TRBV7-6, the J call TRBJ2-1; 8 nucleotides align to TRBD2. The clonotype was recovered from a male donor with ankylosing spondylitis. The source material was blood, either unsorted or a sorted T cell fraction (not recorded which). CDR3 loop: CASSLSGGRDNEQFF. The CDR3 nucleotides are TGTGCCAGCAGCCTCTCGGGGGGGCGAGACAATGAGCAGTTCTTC.